The clone carrying this TCR beta chain was seen only a few times. Its cognate antigen is unknown. These data come from a study of T cells after yellow fever vaccination. Turning to the study itself: Where fractions had low cell numbers, libraries were prepared from them with the SMART-Seq v4 Ultra Low Input RNA kit.

The ends lost 6 bases at V and 3 bases at J; junction bases unmatched: 3. Germline assignment: CDR1 SGHTA and CDR2 FQGTGA. The CDR3 spans 14 residues. Points from the study as a whole: There was a possibility that FACS-sorted repertoires contained abundant clonotypes contaminating from the bulk population. Clonotypes found in both CD4 and CD8 compartments made up a small share.

In TCRdb, the 5' RACE reads were re-called with MiXCR into one record per CDR3 protein. The sample includes roughly 520,000 distinct CDR3 sequences, around a fifth of them seen just once. Sequencing was performed on PBMCs, taken roughly 20 days after the first yellow fever vaccination. The sequence derives from a man between 18 and 29 years old who received the YFV17D yellow fever vaccine. The J gene is TRBJ2-2, the V gene TRBV7-3, with TRBD1 identical over 8 bases. CDR3 sequence reads: CASSPDRDTGELFF. The DNA for the CDR3 is TGTGCCAGCAGTCCGGACAGGGACACCGGGGAGCTGTTTTTT.